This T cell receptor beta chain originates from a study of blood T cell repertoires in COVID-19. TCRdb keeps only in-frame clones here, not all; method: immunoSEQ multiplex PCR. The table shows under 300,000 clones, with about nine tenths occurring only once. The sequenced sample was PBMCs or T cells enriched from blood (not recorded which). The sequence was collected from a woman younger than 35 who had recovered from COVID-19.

DNA for the CDR3: TGTGCCAGCAGCCACTGGACAGTTGGCGGCTACACCTTC. It specifies CASSHWTVGGYTF. This chain connects TRBV3-1 (or the pseudogene TRBV3-2) to TRBJ1-2, with a possible D match to TRBD1 (6 bases). Per germline, CDR1 LGHDT and CDR2 YNNKEL (reference sequence). The germline V and J ends were trimmed by 3 bases and 8 bases, with 13 bases remaining between them. The CDR3 is made up of 13 amino acids.